This T cell receptor beta chain was identified in a study of blood T cell repertoires in COVID-19. Recruitment covered under 25 US areas and drew participants whose ages spanned roughly 18 to 89 years. Membership in each cohort depended on participant-reported clinical history. This table comes from immunoSEQ multiplex PCR, and its TCRdb copy is limited to in-frame clones, with some not included. Of approximately 260,000 clones listed, around 88% are singletons. Germline V gene data show CDR1 as MNHEY and CDR2 as SMNVEV (reference sequence). Trimming removed 4 bases from V and 7 bases from J; junction bases left unmatched: 3. The CDR3 sequence is 15 residues long.

Sequenced material: PBMCs or T cells enriched from blood (not recorded which). V usage is TRBV27 and J usage is TRBJ2-1, with TRBD2 matching over 14 bases. The sequence was collected from a middle-aged woman with acute COVID-19. Written as DNA, the CDR3 is TGTGCCAGCAGTTCAGGGACTAGCGGGAGTAATGAGCAGTTCTTC. This encodes CASSSGTSGSNEQFF.